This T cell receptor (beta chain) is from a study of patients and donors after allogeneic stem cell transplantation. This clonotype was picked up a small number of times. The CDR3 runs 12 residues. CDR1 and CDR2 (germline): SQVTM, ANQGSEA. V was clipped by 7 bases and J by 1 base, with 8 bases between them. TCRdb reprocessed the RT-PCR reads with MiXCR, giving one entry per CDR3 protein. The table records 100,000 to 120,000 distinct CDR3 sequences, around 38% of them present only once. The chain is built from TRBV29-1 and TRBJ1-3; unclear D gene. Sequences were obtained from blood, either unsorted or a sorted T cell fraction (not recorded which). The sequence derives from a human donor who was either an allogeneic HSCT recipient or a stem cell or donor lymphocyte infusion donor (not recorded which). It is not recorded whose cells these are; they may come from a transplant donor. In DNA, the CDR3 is TGCAGCGCCCAGAGTTCTGGAAACACCATATATTTT. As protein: CSAQSSGNTIYF.